The sequence of this T cell receptor (beta chain) was determined in a study of blood T cell repertoires in COVID-19. The overall study: Sources were T cells, B-cell-depleted T cells, or PBMCs; the material itself was cDNA or gDNA.

Assay: immunoSEQ multiplex PCR; the TCRdb copy retains only in-frame clones and omits some. The data show 90,000 to 130,000 clones, about nine tenths seen once. Per the germline V gene, CDR1 is LNHNV and CDR2 is YYDKDF (reference sequence). The ends were cut back, 0 bases at V and 8 bases at J, with 13 bases in the middle. This CDR3 is 15 amino acids long. The clonotype was recovered from a middle-aged man with acute or convalescent COVID-19. The sequenced material came from peripheral blood. This sequence joins TRBV15 and TRBJ1-4; no firm D call. CDR3 bases: TGTGCCACCAGCAGAGATCCCGGTCCGGGGGAAAAACTGTTTTTT. It codes for CATSRDPGPGEKLFF.